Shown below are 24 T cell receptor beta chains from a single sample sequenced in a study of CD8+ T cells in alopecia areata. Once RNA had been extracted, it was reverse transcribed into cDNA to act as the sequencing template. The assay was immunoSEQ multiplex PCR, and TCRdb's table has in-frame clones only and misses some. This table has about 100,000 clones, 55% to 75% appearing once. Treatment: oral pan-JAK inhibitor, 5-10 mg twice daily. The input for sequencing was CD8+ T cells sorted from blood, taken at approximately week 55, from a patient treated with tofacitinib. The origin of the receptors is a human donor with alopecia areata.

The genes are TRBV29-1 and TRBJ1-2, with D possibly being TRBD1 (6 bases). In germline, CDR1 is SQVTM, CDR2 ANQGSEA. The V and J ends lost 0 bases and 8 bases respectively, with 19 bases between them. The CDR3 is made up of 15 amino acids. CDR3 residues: CSVEDQNRDSSGYTF. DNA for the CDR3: TGCAGCGTTGAAGACCAAAACAGGGATTCCAGCGGCTACACCTTC.

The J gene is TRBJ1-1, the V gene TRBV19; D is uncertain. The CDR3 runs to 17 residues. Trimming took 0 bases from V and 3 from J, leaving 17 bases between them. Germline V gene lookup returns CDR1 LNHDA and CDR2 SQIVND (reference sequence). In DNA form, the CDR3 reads TGTGCCAGTAGTATAGATCGAGGACGTCCAGTGGACACTGAAGCTTTCTTT. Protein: CASSIDRGRPVDTEAFF.

The CDR3 DNA reads as TGTGCCAGCACTTTGCAGGACCCGAACACCGGGGAGCTGTTTTTT. Its protein product is CASTLQDPNTGELFF. The V and J genes are TRBV6-5 and TRBJ2-2, with unresolved D. CDR1 and CDR2 (germline): MNHEY, SVGAGI. This CDR3 has 15 amino acids. V was clipped by 7 bases and J by 0 bases, with 12 bases between them.

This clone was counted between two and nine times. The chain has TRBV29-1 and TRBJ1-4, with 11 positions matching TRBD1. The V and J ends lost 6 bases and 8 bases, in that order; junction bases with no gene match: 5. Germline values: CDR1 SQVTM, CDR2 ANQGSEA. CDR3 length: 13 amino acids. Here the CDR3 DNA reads TGCAGCGTCGAGGACAGGGGGCAGGAAAAACTGTTTTTT. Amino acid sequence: CSVEDRGQEKLFF. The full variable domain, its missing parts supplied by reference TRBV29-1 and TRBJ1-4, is SAVISQKPSRDICQRGTSLTIQCQVDSQVTMMFWYRQQPGQSLTLIATANQGSEATYESGFVIDKFPISRPNLTFSTLTVSNMSPEDSSIYLCSVEDRGQEKLFFGSGTQLSVL.

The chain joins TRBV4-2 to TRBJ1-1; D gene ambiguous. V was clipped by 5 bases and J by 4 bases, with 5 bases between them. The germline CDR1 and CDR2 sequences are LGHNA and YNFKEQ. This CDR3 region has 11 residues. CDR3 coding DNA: TGTGCCAGCAGCGGTGGCACTGAAGCTTTCTTT. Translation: CASSGGTEAFF.

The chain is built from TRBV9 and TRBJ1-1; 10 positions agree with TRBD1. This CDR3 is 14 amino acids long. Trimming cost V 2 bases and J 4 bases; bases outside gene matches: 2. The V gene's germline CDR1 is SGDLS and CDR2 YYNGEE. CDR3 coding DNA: TGTGCCAGCAGCGTCTGGACAGGGGGCACTGAAGCTTTCTTT. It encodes CASSVWTGGTEAFF.

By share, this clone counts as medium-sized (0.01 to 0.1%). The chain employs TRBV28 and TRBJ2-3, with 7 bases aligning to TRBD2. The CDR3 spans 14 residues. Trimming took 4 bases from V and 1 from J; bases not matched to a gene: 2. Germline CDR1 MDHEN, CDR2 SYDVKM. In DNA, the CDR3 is TGTGCCAGCAGTTACCTAGCGGGCACAGATACGCAGTATTTT. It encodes CASSYLAGTDTQYF.

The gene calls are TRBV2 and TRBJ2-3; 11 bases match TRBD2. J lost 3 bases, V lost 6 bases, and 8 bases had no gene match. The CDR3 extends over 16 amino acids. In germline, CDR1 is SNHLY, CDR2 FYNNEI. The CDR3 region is CASRLTSGGLTDTQYF. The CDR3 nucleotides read TGTGCCAGCAGATTAACTAGCGGGGGTCTTACAGATACGCAGTATTTT.

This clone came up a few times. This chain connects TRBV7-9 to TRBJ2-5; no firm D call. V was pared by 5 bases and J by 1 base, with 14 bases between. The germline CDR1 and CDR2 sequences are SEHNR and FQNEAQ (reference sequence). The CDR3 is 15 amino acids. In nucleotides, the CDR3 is TGTGCCAGCAGCCGATCAGCCGATGCCCAAGAGACCCAGTACTTC. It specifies CASSRSADAQETQYF.

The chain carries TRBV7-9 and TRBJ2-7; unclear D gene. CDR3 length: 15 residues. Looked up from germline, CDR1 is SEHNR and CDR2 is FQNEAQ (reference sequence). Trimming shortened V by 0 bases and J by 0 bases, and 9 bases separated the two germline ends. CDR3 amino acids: CASSLAPRSSYEQYF. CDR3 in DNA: TGTGCCAGCAGCTTAGCCCCGAGGAGCTCCTACGAGCAGTACTTC.

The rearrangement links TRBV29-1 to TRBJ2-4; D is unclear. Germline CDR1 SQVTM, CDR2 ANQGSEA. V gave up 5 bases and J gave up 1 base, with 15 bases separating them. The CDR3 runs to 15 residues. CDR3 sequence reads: CSVPGKVGAKNIQYF. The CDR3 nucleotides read TGCAGCGTTCCTGGGAAGGTTGGGGCCAAAAACATTCAGTACTTC.

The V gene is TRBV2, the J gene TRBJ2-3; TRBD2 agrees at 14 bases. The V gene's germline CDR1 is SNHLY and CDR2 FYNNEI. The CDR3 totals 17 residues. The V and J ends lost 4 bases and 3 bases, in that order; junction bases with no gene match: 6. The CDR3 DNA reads TGTGCCAGCAGTGGACTAGCGGGGGGGCCAGGTACAGATACGCAGTATTTT. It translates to CASSGLAGGPGTDTQYF.

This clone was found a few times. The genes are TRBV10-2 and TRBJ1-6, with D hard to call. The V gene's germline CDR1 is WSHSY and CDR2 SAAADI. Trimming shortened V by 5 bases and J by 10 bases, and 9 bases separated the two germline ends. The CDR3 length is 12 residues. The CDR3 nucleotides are TGCGCCAGCAGTCCTTGGGAATCACCCCTCCACTTT. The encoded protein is CASSPWESPLHF.

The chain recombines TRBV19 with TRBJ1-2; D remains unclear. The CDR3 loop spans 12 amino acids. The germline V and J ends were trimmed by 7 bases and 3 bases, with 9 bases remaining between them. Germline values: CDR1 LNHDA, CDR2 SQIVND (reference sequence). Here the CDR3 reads CASTSRYYGYTF. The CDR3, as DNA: TGTGCCAGTACCTCAAGGTACTATGGCTACACCTTC.

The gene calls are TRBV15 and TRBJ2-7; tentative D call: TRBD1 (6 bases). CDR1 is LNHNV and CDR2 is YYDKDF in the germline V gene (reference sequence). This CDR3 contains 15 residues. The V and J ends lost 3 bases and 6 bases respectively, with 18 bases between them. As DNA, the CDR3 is TGTGCCACCAGCAGGGAACGGGACACCTCGGGCGAGCAGTACTTC. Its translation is CATSRERDTSGEQYF.

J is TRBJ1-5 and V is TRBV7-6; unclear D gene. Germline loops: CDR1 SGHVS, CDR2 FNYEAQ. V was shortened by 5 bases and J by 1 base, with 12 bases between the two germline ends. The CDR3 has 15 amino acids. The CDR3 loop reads CASSPRLFSNQPQHF. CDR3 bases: TGTGCCAGCAGCCCCAGACTCTTCAGCAATCAGCCCCAGCATTTT.

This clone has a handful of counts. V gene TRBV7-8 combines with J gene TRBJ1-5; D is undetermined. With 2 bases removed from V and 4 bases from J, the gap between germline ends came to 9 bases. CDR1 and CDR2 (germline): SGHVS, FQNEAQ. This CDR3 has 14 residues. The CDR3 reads CASSLLSLNQPQHF. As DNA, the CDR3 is TGTGCCAGCAGCTTATTAAGTCTAAATCAGCCCCAGCATTTT.

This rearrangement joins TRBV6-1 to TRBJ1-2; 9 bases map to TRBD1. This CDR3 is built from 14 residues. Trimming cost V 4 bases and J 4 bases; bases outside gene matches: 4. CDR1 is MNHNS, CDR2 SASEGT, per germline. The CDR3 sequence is CASSGTGGGYGYTF. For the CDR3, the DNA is TGTGCCAGCAGTGGAACAGGGGGCGGCTATGGCTACACCTTC.

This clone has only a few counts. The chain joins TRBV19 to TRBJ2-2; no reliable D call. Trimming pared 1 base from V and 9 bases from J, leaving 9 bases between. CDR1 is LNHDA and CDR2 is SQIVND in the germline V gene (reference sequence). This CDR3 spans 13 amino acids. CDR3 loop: CASSIVIWRELFF. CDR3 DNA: TGTGCCAGTAGTATAGTGATCTGGAGGGAGCTGTTTTTT.

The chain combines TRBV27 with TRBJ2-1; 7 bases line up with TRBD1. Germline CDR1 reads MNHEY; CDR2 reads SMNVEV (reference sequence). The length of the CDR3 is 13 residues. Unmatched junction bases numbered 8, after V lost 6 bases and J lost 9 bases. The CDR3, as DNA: TGTGCCAGCAGGGAACAGGGGTGGGGTGAGCAGTTCTTC. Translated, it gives CASREQGWGEQFF.

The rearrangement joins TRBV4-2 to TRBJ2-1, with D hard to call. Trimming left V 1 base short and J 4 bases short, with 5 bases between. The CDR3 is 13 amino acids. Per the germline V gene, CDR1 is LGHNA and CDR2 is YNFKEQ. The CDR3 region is CASSQGVYNEQFF. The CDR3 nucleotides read TGTGCCAGCAGCCAAGGCGTTTACAATGAGCAGTTCTTC.

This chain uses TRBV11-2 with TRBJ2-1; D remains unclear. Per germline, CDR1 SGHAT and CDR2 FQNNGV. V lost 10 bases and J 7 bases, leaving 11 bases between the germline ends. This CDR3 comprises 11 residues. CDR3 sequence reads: CAIAWGNEQFF. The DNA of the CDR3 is TGTGCCATCGCCTGGGGAAATGAGCAGTTCTTC. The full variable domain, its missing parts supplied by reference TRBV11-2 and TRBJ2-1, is EAGVAQSPRYKIIEKRQSVAFWCNPISGHATLYWYQQILGQGPKLLIQFQNNGVVDDSQLPKDRFSAERLKGVDSTLKIQPAKLEDSAVYLCAIAWGNEQFFGPGTRLTVL.

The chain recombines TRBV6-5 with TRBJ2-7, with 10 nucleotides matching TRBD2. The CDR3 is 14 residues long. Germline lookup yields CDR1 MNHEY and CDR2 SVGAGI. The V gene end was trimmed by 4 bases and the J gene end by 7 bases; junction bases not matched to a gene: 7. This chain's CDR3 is CASSSSGGPGEQYF. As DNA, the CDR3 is TGTGCCAGCAGTTCTAGCGGGGGCCCGGGAGAGCAGTACTTC.

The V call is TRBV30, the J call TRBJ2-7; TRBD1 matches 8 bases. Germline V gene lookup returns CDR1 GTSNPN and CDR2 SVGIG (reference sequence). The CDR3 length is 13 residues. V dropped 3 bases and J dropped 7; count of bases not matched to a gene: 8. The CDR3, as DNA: TGTGCCTGGAGCGACCAGGGGGCTGGGGAGCAGTACTTC. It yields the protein CAWSDQGAGEQYF.